Below are 31 T cell receptor beta chains sequenced from a single sample in a study of identical twins. TCRdb used MiXCR to reprocess the 5' RACE reads, holding one entry per CDR3 protein. The data hold some 730,000 distinct CDR3 sequences, with 18% observed a single time. This same sample was also taken into another study, of T cells expressing NK-cell markers.

The sample was PBMCs. Receptors were obtained from a woman younger than 30 in good health.

This clonotype was recorded at least ten times. The CDR3 coding sequence is TGTGCCAGCAGTTACTCGCACAGGGTCTATGGCTACACCTTC. Protein product: CASSYSHRVYGYTF. This chain links TRBV6-5 with TRBJ1-2; tentatively, D is TRBD1 (6 bases). Germline V CDR1 and CDR2: MNHEY, SVGAGI. V was cut by 0 bases and J by 4 bases, with 9 bases left in between. The length of the CDR3 is 14 residues.

The chain combines TRBV7-2 with TRBJ2-7; 7 bases align to TRBD1. Trimming at V came to 3 bases and at J to 4 bases, leaving 3 bases not matched to a gene. The CDR3 length is 13 residues. CDR1 and CDR2 from the germline V gene are SGHTA and FQGNSA. CDR3: CASSFGTEYEQYF. For the CDR3, the DNA is TGTGCCAGCAGCTTCGGGACAGAGTACGAGCAGTACTTC.

This clonotype has more than one count but fewer than ten. This chain uses TRBV28 with TRBJ1-5; D might be TRBD1 (5 bases). Germline loops: CDR1 MDHEN, CDR2 SYDVKM. V lost 5 bases and J 3 bases, leaving 11 bases between the germline ends. The CDR3 sequence is 14 residues long. In nucleotides, the CDR3 is TGTGCCAGCAGTACCGACAGCCTCAATCAGCCCCAGCATTTT. This encodes CASSTDSLNQPQHF.

In DNA form, the CDR3 reads TGCAGTGTTACCGGGGGCTCTGGGGCCAACGTCCTGACTTTC. Its translation is CSVTGGSGANVLTF. This chain joins TRBV20-1 and TRBJ2-6; tentative D call: TRBD2 (6 bases). Per germline, CDR1 DFQATT and CDR2 SNEGSKA (reference sequence). The V end lost 7 bases, the J end lost 0 bases, and 10 bases lay between the germline ends. The CDR3 is 14 amino acids.

J is TRBJ2-1 and V is TRBV20-1; D remains unclear. Trimming took off 5 bases at V and 8 bases at J, with 13 bases between the two ends. The CDR3 runs 12 residues. Germline V gene lookup returns CDR1 DFQATT and CDR2 SNEGSKA (reference sequence). The CDR3 loop reads CSARRVPHEQFF. Here the CDR3 DNA reads TGCAGTGCTCGTAGGGTTCCCCATGAGCAGTTCTTC.

This clonotype was recorded a few times. The CDR3 sequence: CASGEAGSYEQYF. The DNA for the CDR3 is TGTGCCTCCGGTGAGGCAGGGTCCTACGAGCAGTACTTC. This chain links TRBV6-2 or TRBV6-3 with TRBJ2-7; weak D call: TRBD1 (5 bases). The CDR3 runs 13 residues. The V end was cut by 11 bases, the J end by 1 base, with 15 bases between. Germline V gene lookup returns CDR1 MNHEY and CDR2 SVGEGT.

This chain joins TRBV5-6 and TRBJ1-4; D call uncertain. Germline-derived CDR1 and CDR2 are SGHDT and YYEEEE. V lost 4 bases to trimming and J lost 3 bases, with 13 bases between them. The CDR3 has 15 residues. The CDR3 DNA reads TGTGCCAGCAGCGCGGGCGGCGGGGCTAATGAAAAACTGTTTTTT. Translated: CASSAGGGANEKLFF.

The chain uses TRBV7-6 and TRBJ2-7; the D is unclear. Germline V CDR1 and CDR2: SGHVS, FNYEAQ. Between the trimmed V and J ends, which lost 2 bases and 3 bases, there was a span of 11 bases. The CDR3 is made up of 14 amino acids. The CDR3 is CASSLFSQSYEQYF. CDR3 sequence (DNA): TGTGCCAGCAGCTTATTCAGTCAAAGCTACGAGCAGTACTTC.

The table lists this clonotype with many counts. The chain carries TRBV12-3 or TRBV12-4 and TRBJ2-1; TRBD2 matches at 7 bases. The CDR3 covers 14 residues. V was pared by 3 bases and J by 4 bases, with 3 bases of the junction left unmatched. DNA of the CDR3: TGTGCCAGCAGTTTGGATAGCGGGTACAATGAGCAGTTCTTC. Its protein product is CASSLDSGYNEQFF.

In this sample, this clonotype turned up a few times. This chain connects TRBV5-1 to TRBJ2-1, with D hard to call. Germline V gives CDR1 SGHRS, CDR2 YFSETQ. The germline V and J ends were trimmed by 3 bases and 7 bases, with 11 bases remaining between them. The CDR3 contains 13 residues. Written as DNA, the CDR3 is TGCGCCAGCAGCTCCAGACGGGCAAATGAGCAGTTCTTC. This encodes CASSSRRANEQFF.

This clonotype turned up a few times. The CDR3 spells CACFKREGNNEQFF. The CDR3 DNA reads TGTGCCTGTTTCAAGCGGGAGGGAAACAATGAGCAGTTCTTC. The V and J genes are TRBV30 and TRBJ2-1, with 10 positions matching TRBD2. This CDR3 is 14 amino acids long. V lost 6 bases to trimming and J lost 5 bases; unmatched junction nucleotides: 7. Germline V gene data show CDR1 as GTSNPN and CDR2 as SVGIG (reference sequence).

This clonotype has more than one count but fewer than ten. The rearrangement joins TRBV10-3 to TRBJ2-4, with D possibly matching TRBD2 (6 bases). V lost 8 bases and J 2 bases, leaving 16 bases between the germline ends. CDR3 size: 15 residues. The V gene's germline CDR1 is ENHRY and CDR2 SYGVKD. CDR3 nucleotide sequence: TGTGCCATCGGAAATGCTCGGGACTCCAAAAACATTCAGTACTTC. As protein: CAIGNARDSKNIQYF.

This clonotype was recorded many times. The chain uses TRBV27 and TRBJ2-5; no clear D gene. The germline gives CDR1 MNHEY, CDR2 SMNVEV (reference sequence). The V gene lost 6 bases and the J gene lost 2 bases, with 13 bases spanning the gap. This CDR3 is 14 amino acids long. The CDR3 nucleotides read TGTGCCAGCAGCCTTTCTACCAGGCAAGAGACCCAGTACTTC. This gives the protein CASSLSTRQETQYF.

The rearrangement joins TRBV7-8 to TRBJ2-1; possible D gene TRBD2, 5 bases. Looked up from germline, CDR1 is SGHVS and CDR2 is FQNEAQ. The CDR3 is 15 amino acids. Trimming took 2 bases from V and 3 from J, leaving 11 bases between them. The CDR3 DNA sequence: TGTGCCAGCAGCTTAACGGGGTTCGGCTACAATGAGCAGTTCTTC. Protein: CASSLTGFGYNEQFF.

This clonotype was picked up one time. The V gene is TRBV25-1, the J gene TRBJ2-6; D is uncertain. Germline V gene sequence: CDR1 MGHDK, CDR2 SYGVNS. This CDR3 region has 14 residues. The germline V and J ends were trimmed by 3 bases and 4 bases, with 7 bases remaining between them. The CDR3 nucleotides read TGTGCCAGCAGTGACGCGATGGGGGCCAACGTCCTGACTTTC. Translating gives CASSDAMGANVLTF.

This clonotype came up a few times. CDR3 region: CAWRLAGLQETQYF. In nucleotides, the CDR3 is TGTGCCTGGAGACTAGCGGGCCTACAAGAGACCCAGTACTTC. The genes are TRBV30 and TRBJ2-5, with 9 bases that match TRBD2. The CDR3 runs 14 residues. CDR1 is GTSNPN and CDR2 is SVGIG in the germline V gene (reference sequence). With 3 bases clipped from V and 2 bases from J, the junction kept 4 bases outside the gene matches. Using reference TRBV30 and TRBJ2-5 for the parts outside the CDR3, the full variable domain is SQTIHQWPATLVQPVGSPLSLECTVEGTSNPNLYWYRQAAGRGLQLLFYSVGIGQISSEVPQNLSASRPQDRQFILSSKKLLLSDSGFYLCAWRLAGLQETQYFGPGTRLLVL.

The V call is TRBV5-1, the J call TRBJ2-7; 8 bases align to TRBD2. Germline V CDR1 and CDR2: SGHRS, YFSETQ. Losses at the gene ends were 3 bases for V and 5 bases for J; bases not matched to a gene: 4. This CDR3 has 13 amino acids. The CDR3 is CASSSSGSNEQYF. CDR3 nucleotide sequence: TGCGCCAGCAGCTCGAGCGGGAGCAACGAGCAGTACTTC.

This clonotype was picked up a small number of times. V is TRBV12-3 or TRBV12-4 and J is TRBJ1-2; D possibly corresponds to TRBD1 (6 bases). The CDR3 runs 13 residues. The V and J ends lost 3 bases and 6 bases respectively, with 11 bases between them. CDR3 sequence: CASSFGGPDGYTF. The CDR3 DNA sequence: TGTGCCAGCAGTTTCGGGGGGCCCGATGGCTACACCTTC.

This chain links TRBV19 with TRBJ2-2; 14 bases are a match to TRBD2. The CDR3 contains 19 residues. Per the germline V gene, CDR1 is LNHDA and CDR2 is SQIVND (reference sequence). V gave up 4 bases and J gave up 4 bases; unmatched junction bases: 11. The CDR3 is CASSSDPTSGGAGTGELFF. DNA for the CDR3: TGTGCCAGTAGTAGCGACCCGACTAGCGGGGGGGCCGGCACCGGGGAGCTGTTTTTT.

This rearrangement joins TRBV29-1 to TRBJ2-1; 15 bases fit TRBD2. Germline CDR1 and CDR2: SQVTM and ANQGSEA. J lost 4 bases, V lost 5 bases, and 15 bases had no gene match. There are 19 residues in the CDR3. The CDR3 region has the DNA TGCAGCGTTCTAGCGGGACTAGCGGGGGGTCCTGGGAAGTACAATGAGCAGTTCTTC. Amino acids: CSVLAGLAGGPGKYNEQFF.

The chain joins TRBV6-2 or TRBV6-3 to TRBJ2-1; 8 nucleotides align to TRBD2. V trimming: 6 bases; J trimming: 7 bases; junction bases outside the gene matches: 5. The CDR3 runs to 13 residues. CDR1 and CDR2 from the germline V gene are MNHEY and SVGEGT. The CDR3 region is CASSGRAWNEQFF. In nucleotides, the CDR3 is TGTGCCAGCAGCGGGAGGGCCTGGAATGAGCAGTTCTTC.

The chain recombines TRBV6-5 with TRBJ2-5; D possibly matches TRBD1 or TRBD2 (5 bases each). Germline values: CDR1 MNHEY, CDR2 SVGAGI. The CDR3 consists of 15 residues. Trimming shortened V by 4 bases and J by 5 bases, and 17 bases separated the two germline ends. In nucleotides, the CDR3 is TGTGCCAGCAGTTTCCCGGCCGGGACCCTGGAGACCCAGTACTTC. Amino acid sequence: CASSFPAGTLETQYF.

V usage is TRBV6-4 and J usage is TRBJ2-1, with 7 bases matching TRBD2. This CDR3 has 14 amino acids. CDR1 and CDR2 from the germline V gene are MRHNA and SNTAGT. The junction had 8 bases not matched to a gene; V was cut back by 2 bases and J by 10 bases. CDR3 protein: CASSDEAGSREQFF. CDR3 sequence (DNA): TGTGCCAGCAGTGACGAAGCGGGGTCCCGCGAGCAGTTCTTC.

The rearrangement links TRBV11-3 to TRBJ1-2; no reliable D call. Germline lookup yields CDR1 SGHNT and CDR2 YENEEA. The CDR3 length is 12 residues. V lost 5 bases and J 2 bases, leaving 6 bases between the germline ends. The CDR3, as DNA: TGTGCCAGCAGCAAGACGAACTATGGCTACACCTTC. As protein: CASSKTNYGYTF. Filled out from reference TRBV11-3 and TRBJ1-2, the complete variable domain reads EAGVVQSPRYKIIEKKQPVAFWCNPISGHNTLYWYLQNLGQGPELLIRYENEEAVDDSQLPKDRFSAERLKGVDSTLKIQPAELGDSAVYLCASSKTNYGYTFGSGTRLTVV.

This chain connects TRBV7-9 to TRBJ1-5; D is ambiguous. V was clipped by 6 bases and J by 2 bases, with 20 bases between them. This CDR3 is built from 17 residues. The germline V gene has CDR1 SEHNR and CDR2 FQNEAQ (reference sequence). CDR3 DNA: TGTGCCAGCAGATATAATACTAGGCCTTTTTGCAATCAGCCCCAGCATTTT. Translating it yields CASRYNTRPFCNQPQHF.

The CDR3 is CASSPAPGGLTQYF. The CDR3 nucleotides read TGTGCCAGCAGCCCTGCCCCGGGAGGGTTGACCCAGTACTTC. The rearrangement links TRBV27 to TRBJ2-5; 8 bases are shared with TRBD2. The CDR3 is 14 amino acids. V dropped 6 bases and J dropped 7; count of bases not matched to a gene: 10. The germline CDR1 and CDR2 sequences are MNHEY and SMNVEV (reference sequence).

This clonotype showed up just a few times. The chain employs TRBV6-5 and TRBJ2-1, with TRBD1 as a possible D gene (6 bases). From germline, CDR1 is MNHEY and CDR2 SVGAGI. The V end was cut by 5 bases, the J end by 5 bases, with 10 bases between. The CDR3 spans 13 residues. CDR3 in DNA: TGTGCCAGCAGTAACCGGGACAACAATGAGCAGTTCTTC. It encodes CASSNRDNNEQFF.

The V gene is TRBV20-1, the J gene TRBJ2-1; 9 bases map to TRBD2. The CDR3 is 15 residues long. In germline, CDR1 is DFQATT, CDR2 SNEGSKA (reference sequence). Losses at the gene ends were 6 bases for V and 3 bases for J; bases not matched to a gene: 9. CDR3 nucleotides: TGCAGTGCATACCCGCTAGCGGGGAACTACAATGAGCAGTTCTTC. It is translated as CSAYPLAGNYNEQFF.

This rearrangement joins TRBV10-3 to TRBJ2-7; D remains ambiguous. Germline-derived CDR1 and CDR2 are ENHRY and SYGVKD. V lost 2 bases and J lost 0, with 8 bases in between. The CDR3 is made up of 14 amino acids. CDR3 DNA sequence: TGTGCCATCAGTGAGCAGATAAGCTCCTACGAGCAGTACTTC. This codes for CAISEQISSYEQYF.

The chain has TRBV3-1 and TRBJ2-1; D ambiguous. CDR3 size: 12 residues. CDR1 is LGHDT, CDR2 YNNKEL, per germline (reference sequence). V lost 5 bases and J lost 8, with 10 bases in between. The DNA for the CDR3 is TGTGCCAGCAGCTTGCTGAGCGATGAGCAGTTCTTC. This encodes CASSLLSDEQFF.

This clonotype was counted only a few times. The chain combines TRBV9 with TRBJ2-2; D unresolved. Germline CDR1 is SGDLS and CDR2 is YYNGEE. Between the trimmed V and J ends, which lost 0 bases and 2 bases, there was a span of 5 bases. The CDR3 sequence is 14 residues long. CDR3 protein: CASSVVTNTGELFF. DNA of the CDR3: TGTGCCAGCAGCGTAGTCACCAACACCGGGGAGCTGTTTTTT.